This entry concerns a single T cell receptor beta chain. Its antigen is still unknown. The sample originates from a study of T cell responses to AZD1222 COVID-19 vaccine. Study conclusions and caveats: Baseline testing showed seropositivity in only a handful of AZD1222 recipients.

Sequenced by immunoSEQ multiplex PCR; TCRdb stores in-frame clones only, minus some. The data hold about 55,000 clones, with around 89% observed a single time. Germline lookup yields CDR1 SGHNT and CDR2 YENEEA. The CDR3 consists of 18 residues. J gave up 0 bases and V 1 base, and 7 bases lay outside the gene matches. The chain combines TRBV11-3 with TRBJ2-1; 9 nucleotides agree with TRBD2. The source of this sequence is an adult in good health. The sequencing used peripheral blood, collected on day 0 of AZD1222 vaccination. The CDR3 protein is CASSLGSSGIRSYNEQFF. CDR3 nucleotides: TGTGCCAGCAGCTTAGGGTCTAGCGGGATTCGCTCCTACAATGAGCAGTTCTTC.